A selection of T cell receptor beta chains follows, all from one sample in a study of control samples from healthy donors and cancer patients. Here immunoSEQ multiplex PCR was the method, and the copy in TCRdb shows in-frame clones only, minus some. The sample has about 110,000 clones, around 82% seen once. Sequencing was done on a sample of blood. These receptors were collected from a woman between 50 and 59 years old in good health. Both conserved end residues are part of each CDR3. The order of the fields is V gene, CDR3 length, CDR3 protein.

TRBV4-3,13,CASSQDFGDEQFF
TRBV6-5,14,CASTPSGRAYEQYF
TRBV28,13,CASRKQGYYGYTF
TRBV27,14,CASSWGQGRVGYTF
TRBV4-3,13,CASSQEGYTEAFF
TRBV19,12,CASQANNSPLHF
TRBV5-1,14,CASSSTDVTDTQYF
TRBV13,16,CATVTLGRQGRREQYF
TRBV11-1,16,CASSLAGTGSINEQFF
TRBV5-6,13,CASSLGDATEAFF
TRBV4-3,16,CASSQDRAPNTGELFF
TRBV28,14,CASSFLAGAYEQYF
TRBV24-1,14,CATSKPGTSDTQYF
TRBV7-9,12,CASSLGVEKQYF
TRBV5-1,15,CASSLGSGSNQPQHF
TRBV4-2,17,CASSQEYRSTYQETQYF
TRBV29-1,13,CSVERAGHNEQFF
TRBV20-1,17,CSASLGLAGGGADTQYF
TRBV21-1,14,CASSKGAAREKLFF
TRBV5-5,19,CASSSLHRDRVSGANVLTF
TRBV2,12,CASRPWNTEAFF
TRBV27,15,CASSLTGTHLYEQYF
TRBV7-9,14,CASSREGVAQTQYF
TRBV2,17,CASSESLYGQINYGYTF
TRBV11-2,15,CASSLVGGSSYEQYF
TRBV19,13,CASSAGYGETQYF
TRBV14,13,CASSQVFLGKLFF
TRBV3-1/TRBV3-2,14,CASSLGTVGNTIYF
TRBV29-1,13,CSAQEGRNQPQHF
TRBV27,16,CASSLSEAGNNSPLHF
TRBV6-5,14,CASSSTVLGQPQHF
TRBV7-2,13,CASSSMVTDTQYF
TRBV11-3,15,CASSPGGVLSYGYTF
TRBV25-1,15,CASSESGGVGYEQYF
TRBV12-3/TRBV12-4,13,CASGWKGINIQYF
TRBV19,14,CASRGGLGNQPQHF
TRBV6-6,16,CASSYPSGSSNQPQHF
TRBV29-1,11,CSGFGVETQYF
TRBV27,13,CASSLSVLQPQHF
TRBV14,11,CASSLKNEQFF
TRBV12-3/TRBV12-4,13,CASSLDRDVEAFF
TRBV5-1,16,CASSSRSSGATSEQFF
TRBV19,15,CASSHRTGKNTEAFF
TRBV7-3,16,CASSPLLGGAYNEQFF
TRBV5-8,15,CASSGAGGSTDTQYF
TRBV3-1/TRBV3-2,14,CASSQGGGTGELFF
TRBV5-1,16,CASSLDLRAGEGEQYF
TRBV4-2,18,CASSQAPWTSGTTDTQYF
TRBV7-3,14,CASSLNEGTDTQYF
TRBV4-3,13,CASSQDMTNTIYF
TRBV7-6,16,CASSVIGGRNTGELFF
TRBV14,15,CASSQGLGVDYGYTF
TRBV7-9,15,CASSPRTGSSSEQYF
TRBV7-6,15,CASSSTGTRHNEQFF
TRBV19,15,CASSPGQGMIYEQYF
TRBV2,17,CASSQGAGDGGHQPQHF
TRBV30,17,CAWSYPGRPSGANVLTF
TRBV27,14,CASRPGGFRNTIYF
TRBV19,13,CASSTSGTGELFF